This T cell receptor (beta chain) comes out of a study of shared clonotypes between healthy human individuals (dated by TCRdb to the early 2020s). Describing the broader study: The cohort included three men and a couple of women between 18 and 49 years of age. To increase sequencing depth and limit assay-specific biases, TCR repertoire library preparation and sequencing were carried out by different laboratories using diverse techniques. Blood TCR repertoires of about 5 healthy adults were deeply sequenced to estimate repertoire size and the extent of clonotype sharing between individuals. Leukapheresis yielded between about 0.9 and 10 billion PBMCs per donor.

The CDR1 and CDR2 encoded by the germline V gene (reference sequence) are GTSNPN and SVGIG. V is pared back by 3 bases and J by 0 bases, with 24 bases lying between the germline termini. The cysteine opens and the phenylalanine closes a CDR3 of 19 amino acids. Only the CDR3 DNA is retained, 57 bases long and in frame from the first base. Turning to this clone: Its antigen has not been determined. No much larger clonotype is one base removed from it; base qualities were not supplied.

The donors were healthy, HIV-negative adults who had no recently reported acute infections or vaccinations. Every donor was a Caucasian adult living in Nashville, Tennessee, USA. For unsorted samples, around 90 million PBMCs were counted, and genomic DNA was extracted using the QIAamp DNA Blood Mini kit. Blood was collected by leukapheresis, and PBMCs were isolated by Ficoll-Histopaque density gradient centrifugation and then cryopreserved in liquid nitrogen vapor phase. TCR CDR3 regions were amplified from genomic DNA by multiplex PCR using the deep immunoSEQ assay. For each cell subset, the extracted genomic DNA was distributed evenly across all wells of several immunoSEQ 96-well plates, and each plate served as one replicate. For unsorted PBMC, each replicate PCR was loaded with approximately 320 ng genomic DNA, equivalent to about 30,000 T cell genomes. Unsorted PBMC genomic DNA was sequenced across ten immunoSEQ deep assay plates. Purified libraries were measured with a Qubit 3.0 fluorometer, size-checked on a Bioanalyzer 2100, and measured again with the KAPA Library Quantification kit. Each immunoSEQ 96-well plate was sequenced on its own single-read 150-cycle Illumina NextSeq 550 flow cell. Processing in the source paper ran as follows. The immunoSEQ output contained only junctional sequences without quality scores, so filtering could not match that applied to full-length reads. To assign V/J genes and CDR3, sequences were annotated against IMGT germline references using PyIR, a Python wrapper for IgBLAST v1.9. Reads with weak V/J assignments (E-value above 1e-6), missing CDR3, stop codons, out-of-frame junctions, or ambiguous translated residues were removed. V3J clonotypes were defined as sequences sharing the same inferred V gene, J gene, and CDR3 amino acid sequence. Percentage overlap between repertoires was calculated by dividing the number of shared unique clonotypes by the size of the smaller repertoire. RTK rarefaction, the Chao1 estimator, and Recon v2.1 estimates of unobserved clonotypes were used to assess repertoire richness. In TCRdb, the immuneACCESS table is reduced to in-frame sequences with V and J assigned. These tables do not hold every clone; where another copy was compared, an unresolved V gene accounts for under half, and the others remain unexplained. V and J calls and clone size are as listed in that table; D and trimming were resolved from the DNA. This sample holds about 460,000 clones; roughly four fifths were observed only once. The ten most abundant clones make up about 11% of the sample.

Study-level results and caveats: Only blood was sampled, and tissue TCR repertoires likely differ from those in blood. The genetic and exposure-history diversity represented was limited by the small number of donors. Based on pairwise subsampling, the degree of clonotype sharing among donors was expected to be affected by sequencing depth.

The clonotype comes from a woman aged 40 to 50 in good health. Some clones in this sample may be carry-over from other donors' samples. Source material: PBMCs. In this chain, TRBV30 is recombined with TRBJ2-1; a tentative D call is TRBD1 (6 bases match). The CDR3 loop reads CAWSARATGREGSYNEQFF. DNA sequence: TGTGCCTGGAGCGCAAGGGCTACAGGGCGCGAGGGCTCCTACAATGAGCAGTTCTTC.